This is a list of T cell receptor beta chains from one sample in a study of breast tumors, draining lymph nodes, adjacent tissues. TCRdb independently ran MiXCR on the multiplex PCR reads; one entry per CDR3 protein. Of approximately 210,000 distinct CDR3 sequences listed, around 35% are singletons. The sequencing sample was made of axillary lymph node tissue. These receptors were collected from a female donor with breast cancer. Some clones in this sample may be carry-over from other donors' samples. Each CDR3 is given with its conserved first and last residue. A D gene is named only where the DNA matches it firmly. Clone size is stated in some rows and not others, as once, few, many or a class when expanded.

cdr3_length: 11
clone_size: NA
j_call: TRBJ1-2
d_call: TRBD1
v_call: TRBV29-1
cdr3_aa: CSAGQDYGYTF
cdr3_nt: TGCAGCGCCGGACAGGACTATGGCTACACCTTC

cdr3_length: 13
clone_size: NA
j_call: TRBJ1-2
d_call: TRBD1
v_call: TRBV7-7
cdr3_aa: CASNADRLAGNTF
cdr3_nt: TGTGCCAGCAACGCGGACAGGTTAGCTGGAAACACCTTC

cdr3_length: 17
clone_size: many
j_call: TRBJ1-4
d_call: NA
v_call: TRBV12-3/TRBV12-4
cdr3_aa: CASSLYGGSRTNEKLFF
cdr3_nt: TGTGCCAGCAGTTTATACGGGGGATCGCGGACTAATGAAAAACTGTTTTTT

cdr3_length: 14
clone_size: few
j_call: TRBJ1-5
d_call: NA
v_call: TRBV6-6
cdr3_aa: CASSYSGQQETQHF
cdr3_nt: TGTGCCAGCAGTTACTCAGGGCAGCAAGAGACCCAGCATTTT

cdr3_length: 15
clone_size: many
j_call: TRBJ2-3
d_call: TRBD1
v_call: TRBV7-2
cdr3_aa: CASSLGQGGTDTQYF
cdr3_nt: TGTGCCAGCAGCCTGGGACAGGGGGGCACAGATACGCAGTATTTT

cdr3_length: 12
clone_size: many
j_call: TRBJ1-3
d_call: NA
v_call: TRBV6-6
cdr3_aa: CASNNAGNTIYF
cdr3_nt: TGTGCCAGCAATAATGCTGGAAACACCATATATTTT

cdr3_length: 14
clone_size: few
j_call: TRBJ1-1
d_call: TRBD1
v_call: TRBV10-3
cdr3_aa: CAISEGQGLTEAFF
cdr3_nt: TGTGCCATCAGTGAGGGACAGGGATTAACTGAAGCTTTCTTT

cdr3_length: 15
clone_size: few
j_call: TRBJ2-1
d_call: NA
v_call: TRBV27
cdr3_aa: CASSLEGIADNEQFF
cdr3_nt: TGTGCCAGCAGTTTAGAGGGCATCGCTGACAATGAGCAGTTCTTC

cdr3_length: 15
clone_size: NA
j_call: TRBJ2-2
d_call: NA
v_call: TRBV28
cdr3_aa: CASSTGSRVTGELFF
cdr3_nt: TGTGCCAGCAGCACGGGCTCACGGGTCACCGGGGAGCTGTTTTTT

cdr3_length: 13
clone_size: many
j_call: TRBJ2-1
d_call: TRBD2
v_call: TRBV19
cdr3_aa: CASSGTSGGEQFF
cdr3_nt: TGTGCCAGTAGCGGGACTAGCGGGGGTGAGCAGTTCTTC

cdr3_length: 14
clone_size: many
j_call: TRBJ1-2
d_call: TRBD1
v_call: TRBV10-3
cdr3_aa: CAISPPGTAIVYTF
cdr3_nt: TGTGCCATCAGCCCACCCGGGACAGCAATTGTCTACACCTTC

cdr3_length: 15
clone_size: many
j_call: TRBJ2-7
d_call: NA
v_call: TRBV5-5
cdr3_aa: CASSTTGTHRSEQYF
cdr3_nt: TGTGCCAGCAGCACGACAGGAACACATCGGAGCGAGCAGTACTTC

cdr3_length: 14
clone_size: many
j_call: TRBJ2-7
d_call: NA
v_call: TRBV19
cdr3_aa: CASSIAMTSYEQYF
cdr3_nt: TGTGCCAGTAGTATAGCGATGACTAGCTACGAGCAGTACTTC

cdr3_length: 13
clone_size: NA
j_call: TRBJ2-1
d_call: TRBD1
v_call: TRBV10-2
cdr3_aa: CASSENRGHEQFF
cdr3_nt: TGCGCCAGCAGTGAGAACAGGGGGCATGAGCAGTTCTTC

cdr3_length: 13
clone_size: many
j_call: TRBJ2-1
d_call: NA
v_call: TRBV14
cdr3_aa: CASSPSGDYEQFF
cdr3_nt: TGTGCCAGCAGCCCTTCCGGCGATTATGAGCAGTTCTTC

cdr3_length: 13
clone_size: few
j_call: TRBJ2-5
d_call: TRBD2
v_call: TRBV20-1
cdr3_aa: CSAPPGGGETQYF
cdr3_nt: TGCAGTGCCCCTCCCGGGGGGGGAGAGACCCAGTACTTC

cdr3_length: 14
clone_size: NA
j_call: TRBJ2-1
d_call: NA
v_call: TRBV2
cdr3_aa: CASSEGQTLPGQFF
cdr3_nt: TGTGCCAGCAGTGAGGGGCAGACCCTTCCCGGGCAGTTCTTC

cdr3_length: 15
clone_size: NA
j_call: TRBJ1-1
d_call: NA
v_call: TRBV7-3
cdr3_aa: CASSPGTDRRTEAFF
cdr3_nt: TGTGCCAGCAGCCCCGGGACCGACAGAAGGACTGAAGCTTTCTTT

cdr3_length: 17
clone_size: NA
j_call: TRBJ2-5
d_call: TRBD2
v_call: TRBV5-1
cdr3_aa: CASSLGLAGGDQETQYF
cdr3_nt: TGCGCCAGCAGCCTGGGACTAGCGGGGGGGGACCAAGAGACCCAGTACTTC

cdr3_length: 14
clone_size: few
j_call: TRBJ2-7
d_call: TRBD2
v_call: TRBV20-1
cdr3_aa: CSAVTSENSSEQYF
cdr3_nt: TGCAGTGCTGTGACTAGCGAGAACTCCTCCGAGCAGTACTTC

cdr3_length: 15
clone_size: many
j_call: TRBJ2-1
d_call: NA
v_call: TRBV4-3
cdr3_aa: CASSQEAGGWNEQFF
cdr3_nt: TGCGCCAGCAGCCAAGAGGCAGGGGGGTGGAATGAGCAGTTCTTC

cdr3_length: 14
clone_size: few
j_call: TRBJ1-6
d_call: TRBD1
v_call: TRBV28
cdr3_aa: CASSLRQGDSPLHF
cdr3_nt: TGTGCCAGCAGTTTACGACAGGGAGATTCACCCCTCCACTTT

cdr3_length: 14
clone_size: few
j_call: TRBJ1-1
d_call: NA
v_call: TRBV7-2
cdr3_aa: CASSFAGRNTEAFF
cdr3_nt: TGTGCCAGCAGCTTCGCAGGGCGGAACACTGAAGCTTTCTTT

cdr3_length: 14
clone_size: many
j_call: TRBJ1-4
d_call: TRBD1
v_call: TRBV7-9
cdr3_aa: CASSAQGPNEKLFF
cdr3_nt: TGTGCCAGCAGCGCACAGGGGCCGAATGAAAAACTGTTTTTT

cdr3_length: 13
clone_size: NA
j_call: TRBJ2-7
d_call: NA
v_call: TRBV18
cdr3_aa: CASSPPGGYEQYF
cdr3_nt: TGTGCCAGCTCACCACCAGGGGGCTACGAGCAGTACTTC

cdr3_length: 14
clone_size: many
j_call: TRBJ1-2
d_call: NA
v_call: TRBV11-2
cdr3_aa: CASSLDGRYYGYTF
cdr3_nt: TGTGCCAGCAGCTTAGATGGGAGATACTATGGCTACACCTTC

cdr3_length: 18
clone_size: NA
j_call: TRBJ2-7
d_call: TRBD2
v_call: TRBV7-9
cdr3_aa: CASSAKPGTSGHAYEQYF
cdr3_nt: TGTGCCAGCAGTGCTAAACCCGGGACTAGCGGGCATGCCTACGAGCAGTACTTC

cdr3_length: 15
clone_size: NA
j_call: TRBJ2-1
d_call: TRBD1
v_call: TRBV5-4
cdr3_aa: CASSLGRGFYNEQFF
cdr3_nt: TGTGCCAGCAGCTTGGGCAGGGGGTTCTACAATGAGCAGTTCTTC

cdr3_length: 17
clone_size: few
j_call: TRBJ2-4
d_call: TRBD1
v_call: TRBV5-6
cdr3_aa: CASSPPDRALAKNIQYF
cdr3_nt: TGTGCCAGCAGCCCTCCGGACAGGGCCTTAGCCAAAAACATTCAGTACTTC

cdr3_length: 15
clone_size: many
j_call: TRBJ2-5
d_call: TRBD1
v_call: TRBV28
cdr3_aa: CASSPTGGPFGTQYF
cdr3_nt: TGTGCCAGCAGTCCTACAGGGGGACCCTTCGGGACCCAGTACTTC

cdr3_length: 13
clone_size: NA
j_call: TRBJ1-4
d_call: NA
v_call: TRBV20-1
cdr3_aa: CSAREGALEKLFF
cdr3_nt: TGCAGTGCTAGAGAGGGGGCGTTAGAAAAACTGTTTTTT

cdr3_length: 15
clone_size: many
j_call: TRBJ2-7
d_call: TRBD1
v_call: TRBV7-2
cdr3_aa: CASSPWTGPTYEQYF
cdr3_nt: TGTGCCAGCAGCCCCTGGACAGGGCCAACCTACGAGCAGTACTTC

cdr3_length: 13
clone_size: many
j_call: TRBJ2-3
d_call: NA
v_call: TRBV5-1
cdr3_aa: CASTPGSTDTQYF
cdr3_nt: TGCGCCAGCACCCCGGGGAGCACAGATACGCAGTATTTT

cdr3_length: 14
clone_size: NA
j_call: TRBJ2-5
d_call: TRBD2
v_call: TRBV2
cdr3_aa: CASQDSLAVETQYF
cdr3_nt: TGTGCCAGCCAGGACTCTCTAGCGGTTGAGACCCAGTACTTC